The clone carrying this TCR beta chain was recorded only once. No antigen is known for it. Germline CDR1 reads KGHSH; CDR2 reads LQKENI. CDR3 length: 15 residues. V lost 0 bases and J lost 4, with 12 bases in between. This record comes from a study of T cell responses to AZD1222 COVID-19 vaccine. Measured with immunoSEQ multiplex PCR; TCRdb has only the in-frame clones, and not every one. The repertoire holds 20,000 to 30,000 clones, with over 75% as singletons. Study conclusions and caveats: The repertoires were collected only after the peak T cell response.

The V gene is TRBV18, the J gene TRBJ1-2; a weak D match, TRBD1 (6 bases). The clonotype originates from an adult who received the AZD1222 COVID-19 vaccine. Here the sequenced sample was peripheral blood, taken 28 days after the second AZD1222 dose. The CDR3 nucleotides are TGTGCCAGCTCACCACCGAGTACAGGGATCTATGGCTACACCTTC. Encoded protein: CASSPPSTGIYGYTF.